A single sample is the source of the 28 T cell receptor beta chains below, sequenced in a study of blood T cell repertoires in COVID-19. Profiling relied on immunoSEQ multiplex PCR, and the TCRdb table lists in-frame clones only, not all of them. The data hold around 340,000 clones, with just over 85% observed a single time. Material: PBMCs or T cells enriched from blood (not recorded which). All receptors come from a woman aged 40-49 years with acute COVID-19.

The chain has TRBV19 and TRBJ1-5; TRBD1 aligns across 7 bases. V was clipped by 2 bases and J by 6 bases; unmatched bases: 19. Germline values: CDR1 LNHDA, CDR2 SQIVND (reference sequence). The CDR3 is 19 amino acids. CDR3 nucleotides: TGTGCCAGTAGTATAACACAGGGGATCACGGCTCCGGGGCGTCAGCCCCAGCATTTT. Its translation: CASSITQGITAPGRQPQHF. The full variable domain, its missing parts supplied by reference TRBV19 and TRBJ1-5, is DGGITQSPKYLFRKEGQNVTLSCEQNLNHDAMYWYRQDPGQGLRLIYYSQIVNDFQKGDIAEGYSVSREKKESFPLTVTSAQKNPTAFYLCASSITQGITAPGRQPQHFGDGTRLSIL.

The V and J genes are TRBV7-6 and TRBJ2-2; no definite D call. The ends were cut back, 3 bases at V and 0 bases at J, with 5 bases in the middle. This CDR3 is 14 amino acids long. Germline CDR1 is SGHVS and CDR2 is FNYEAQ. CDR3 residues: CASSFRTNTGELFF. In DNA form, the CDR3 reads TGTGCCAGCAGCTTCAGGACGAACACCGGGGAGCTGTTTTTT. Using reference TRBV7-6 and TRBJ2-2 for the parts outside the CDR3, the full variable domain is GAGVSQSPRYKVTKRGQDVALRCDPISGHVSLYWYRQALGQGPEFLTYFNYEAQQDKSGLPNDRFSAERPEGSISTLTIQRTEQRDSAMYRCASSFRTNTGELFFGEGSRLTVL.

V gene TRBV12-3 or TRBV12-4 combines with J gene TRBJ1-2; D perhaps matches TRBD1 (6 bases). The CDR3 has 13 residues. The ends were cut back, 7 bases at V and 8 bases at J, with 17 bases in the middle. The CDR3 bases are TGTGCCAGCATGGGGGCCTGGTCGCGCGGCTACACCTTC. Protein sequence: CASMGAWSRGYTF.

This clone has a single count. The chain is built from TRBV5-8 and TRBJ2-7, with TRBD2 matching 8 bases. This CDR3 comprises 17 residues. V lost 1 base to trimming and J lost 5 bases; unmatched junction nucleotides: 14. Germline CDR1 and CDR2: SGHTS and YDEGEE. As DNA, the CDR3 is TGTGCCAGCAGCTTGTTGATCGGTACTACGCGGGAGGACGAGCAGTACTTC. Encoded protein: CASSLLIGTTREDEQYF.

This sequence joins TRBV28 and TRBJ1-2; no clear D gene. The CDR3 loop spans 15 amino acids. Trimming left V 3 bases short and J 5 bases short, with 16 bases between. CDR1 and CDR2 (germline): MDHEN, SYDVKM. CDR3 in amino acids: CASSLLTRERYGYTF. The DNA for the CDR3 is TGTGCCAGCAGTTTGTTGACCCGGGAGCGGTATGGCTACACCTTC.

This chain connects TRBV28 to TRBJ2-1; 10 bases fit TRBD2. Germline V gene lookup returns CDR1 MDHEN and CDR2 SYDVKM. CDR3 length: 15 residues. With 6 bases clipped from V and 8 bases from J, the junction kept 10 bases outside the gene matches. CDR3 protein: CASRESGGLAYEQFF. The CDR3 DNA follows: TGTGCCAGCAGGGAGAGCGGGGGACTAGCGTATGAGCAGTTCTTC.

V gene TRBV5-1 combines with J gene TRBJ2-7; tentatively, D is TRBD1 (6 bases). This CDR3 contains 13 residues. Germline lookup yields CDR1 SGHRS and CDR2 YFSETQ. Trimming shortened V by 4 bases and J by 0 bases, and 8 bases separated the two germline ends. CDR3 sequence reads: CASSRDNSYEQYF. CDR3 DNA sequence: TGCGCCAGCAGCCGGGACAACTCCTACGAGCAGTACTTC.

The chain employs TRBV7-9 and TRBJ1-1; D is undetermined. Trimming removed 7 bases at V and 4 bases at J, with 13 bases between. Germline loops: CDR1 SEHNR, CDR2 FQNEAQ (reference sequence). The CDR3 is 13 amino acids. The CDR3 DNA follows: TGTGCCAGCATCCCCCGCCGGGGCACTGAAGCTTTCTTT. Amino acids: CASIPRRGTEAFF.

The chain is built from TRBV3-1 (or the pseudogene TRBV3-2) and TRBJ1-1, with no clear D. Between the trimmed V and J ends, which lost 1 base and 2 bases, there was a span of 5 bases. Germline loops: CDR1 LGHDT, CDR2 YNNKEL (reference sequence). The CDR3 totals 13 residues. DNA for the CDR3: TGTGCCAGCAGCCAAGTACAAAACACTGAAGCTTTCTTT. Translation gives CASSQVQNTEAFF.

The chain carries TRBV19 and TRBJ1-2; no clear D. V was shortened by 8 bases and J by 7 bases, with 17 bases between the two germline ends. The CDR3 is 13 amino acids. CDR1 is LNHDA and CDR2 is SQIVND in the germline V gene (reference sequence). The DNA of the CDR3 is TGTGCCAGTCGCGTCGGGGTTTTCTCTGGCTACACCTTC. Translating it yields CASRVGVFSGYTF.

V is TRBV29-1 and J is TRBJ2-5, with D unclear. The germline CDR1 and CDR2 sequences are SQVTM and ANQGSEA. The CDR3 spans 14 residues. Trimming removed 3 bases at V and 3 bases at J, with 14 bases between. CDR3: CSVEAGFFEETQYF. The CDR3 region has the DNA TGCAGCGTTGAGGCAGGTTTTTTCGAAGAGACCCAGTACTTC.

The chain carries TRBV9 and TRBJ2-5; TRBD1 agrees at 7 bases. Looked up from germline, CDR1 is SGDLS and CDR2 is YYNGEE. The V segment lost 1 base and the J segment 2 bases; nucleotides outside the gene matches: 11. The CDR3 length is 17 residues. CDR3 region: CASSVSPKGTAQETQYF. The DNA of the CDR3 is TGTGCCAGCAGCGTATCTCCCAAGGGGACAGCACAAGAGACCCAGTACTTC.

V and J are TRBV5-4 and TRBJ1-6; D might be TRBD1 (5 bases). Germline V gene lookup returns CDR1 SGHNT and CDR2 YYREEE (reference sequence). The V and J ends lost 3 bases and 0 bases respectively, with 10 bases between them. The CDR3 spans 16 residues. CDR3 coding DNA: TGTGCCAGCAGCTCCACAGGAATCTCCTATAATTCACCCCTCCACTTT. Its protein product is CASSSTGISYNSPLHF.

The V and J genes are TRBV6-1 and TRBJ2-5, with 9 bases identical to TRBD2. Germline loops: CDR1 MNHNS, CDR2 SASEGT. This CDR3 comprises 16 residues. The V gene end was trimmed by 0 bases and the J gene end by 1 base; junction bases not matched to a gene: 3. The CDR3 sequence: CASSEALSGGQETQYF. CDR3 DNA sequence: TGTGCCAGCAGTGAAGCGCTTAGCGGGGGCCAAGAGACCCAGTACTTC.

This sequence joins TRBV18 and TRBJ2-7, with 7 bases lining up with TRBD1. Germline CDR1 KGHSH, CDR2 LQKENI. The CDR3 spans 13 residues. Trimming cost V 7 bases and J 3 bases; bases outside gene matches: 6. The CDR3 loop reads CASLQGLGYEQYF. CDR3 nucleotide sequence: TGTGCCAGCTTACAGGGGCTGGGCTACGAGCAGTACTTC.

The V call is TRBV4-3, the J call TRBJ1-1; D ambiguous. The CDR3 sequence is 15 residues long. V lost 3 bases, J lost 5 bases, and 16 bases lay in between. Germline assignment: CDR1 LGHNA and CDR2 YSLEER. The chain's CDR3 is CASSQDVPGGTEAFF. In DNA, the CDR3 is TGCGCCAGCAGCCAGGACGTCCCGGGAGGGACTGAAGCTTTCTTT.

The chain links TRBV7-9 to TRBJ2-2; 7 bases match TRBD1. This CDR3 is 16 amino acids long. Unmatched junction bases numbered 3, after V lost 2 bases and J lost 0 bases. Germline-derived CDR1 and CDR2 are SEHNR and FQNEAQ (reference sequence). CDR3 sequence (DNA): TGTGCCAGCAGCTTAATCAGGGGGACGAACACCGGGGAGCTGTTTTTT. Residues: CASSLIRGTNTGELFF.

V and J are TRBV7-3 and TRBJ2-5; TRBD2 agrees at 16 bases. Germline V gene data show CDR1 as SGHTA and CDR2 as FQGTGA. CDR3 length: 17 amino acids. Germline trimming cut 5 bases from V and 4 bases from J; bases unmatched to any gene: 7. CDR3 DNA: TGTGCCAGCAGCCGCGGGACTAGCGGGGGGGCCGCAGAGACCCAGTACTTC. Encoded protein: CASSRGTSGGAAETQYF.

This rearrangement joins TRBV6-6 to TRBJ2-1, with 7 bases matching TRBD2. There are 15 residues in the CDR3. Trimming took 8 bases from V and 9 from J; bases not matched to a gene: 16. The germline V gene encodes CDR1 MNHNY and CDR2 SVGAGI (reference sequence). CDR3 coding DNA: TGTGCCAGCTCGGGGGGATTTAAAGGTAGCGGTGAGCAGTTCTTC. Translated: CASSGGFKGSGEQFF.

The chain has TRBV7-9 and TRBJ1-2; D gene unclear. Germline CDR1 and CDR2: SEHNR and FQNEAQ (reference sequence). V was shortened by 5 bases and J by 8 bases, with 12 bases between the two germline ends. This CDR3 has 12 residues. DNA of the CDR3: TGTGCCAGCAGCACAGAGTTGCAGGGCTACACCTTC. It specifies CASSTELQGYTF.

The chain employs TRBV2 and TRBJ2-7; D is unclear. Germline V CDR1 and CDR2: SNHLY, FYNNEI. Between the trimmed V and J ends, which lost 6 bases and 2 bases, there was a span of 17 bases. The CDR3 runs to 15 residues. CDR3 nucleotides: TGTGCCAGCAGCGCTAGGAGTTTGTCGCCCTACGAGCAGTACTTC. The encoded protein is CASSARSLSPYEQYF.

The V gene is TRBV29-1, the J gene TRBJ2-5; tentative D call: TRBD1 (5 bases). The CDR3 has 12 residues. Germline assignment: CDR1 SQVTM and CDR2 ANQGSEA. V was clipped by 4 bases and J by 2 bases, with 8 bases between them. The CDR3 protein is CSVGQRQETQYF. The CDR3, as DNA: TGCAGCGTTGGACAGAGACAAGAGACCCAGTACTTC.

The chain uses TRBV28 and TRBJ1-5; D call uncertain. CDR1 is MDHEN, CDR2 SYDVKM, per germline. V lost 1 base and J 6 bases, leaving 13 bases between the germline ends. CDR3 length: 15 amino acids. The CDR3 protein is CASSLLAVGGQPQHF. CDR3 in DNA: TGTGCCAGCAGTTTATTAGCTGTCGGCGGTCAGCCCCAGCATTTT.

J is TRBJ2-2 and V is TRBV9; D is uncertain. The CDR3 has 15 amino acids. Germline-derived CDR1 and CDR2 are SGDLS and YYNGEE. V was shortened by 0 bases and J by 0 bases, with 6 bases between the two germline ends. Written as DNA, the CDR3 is TGTGCCAGCAGCGTAGGCAGTGCGAACACCGGGGAGCTGTTTTTT. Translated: CASSVGSANTGELFF.

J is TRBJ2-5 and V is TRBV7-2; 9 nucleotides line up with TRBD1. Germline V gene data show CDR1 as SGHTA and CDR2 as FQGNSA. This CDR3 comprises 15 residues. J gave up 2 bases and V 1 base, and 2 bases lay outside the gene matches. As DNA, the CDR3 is TGTGCCAGCAGCTTAGGTGGGACAGGGCAAGAGACCCAGTACTTC. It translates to CASSLGGTGQETQYF.

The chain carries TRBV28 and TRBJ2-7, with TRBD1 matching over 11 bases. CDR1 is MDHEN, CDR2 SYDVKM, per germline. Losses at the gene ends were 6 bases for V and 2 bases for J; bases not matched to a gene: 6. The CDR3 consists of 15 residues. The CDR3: CASSLPGQGAYEQYF. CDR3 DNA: TGTGCCAGCAGCCTCCCGGGACAGGGGGCCTACGAGCAGTACTTC.

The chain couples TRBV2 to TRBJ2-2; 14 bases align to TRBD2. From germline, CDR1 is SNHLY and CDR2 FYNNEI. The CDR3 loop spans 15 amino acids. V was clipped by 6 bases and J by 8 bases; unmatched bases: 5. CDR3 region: CASRAGLAGAGELFF. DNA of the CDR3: TGTGCCAGCAGAGCGGGACTAGCGGGAGCAGGGGAGCTGTTTTTT. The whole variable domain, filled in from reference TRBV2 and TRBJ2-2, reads EPEVTQTPSHQVTQMGQEVILRCVPISNHLYFYWYRQILGQKVEFLVSFYNNEISEKSEIFDDQFSVERPDGSNFTLKIRSTKLEDSAMYFCASRAGLAGAGELFFGEGSRLTVL.

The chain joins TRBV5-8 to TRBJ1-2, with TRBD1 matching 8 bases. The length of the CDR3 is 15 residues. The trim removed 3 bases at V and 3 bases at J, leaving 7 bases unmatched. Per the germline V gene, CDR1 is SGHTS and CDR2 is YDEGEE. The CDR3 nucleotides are TGTGCCAGCAGCTCGCCAACCAGGGGGCACTATGGCTACACCTTC. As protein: CASSSPTRGHYGYTF.